This is a list of T cell receptor beta chains from one sample in a study of shared clonotypes between healthy human individuals. The method was immunoSEQ multiplex PCR; TCRdb's version includes in-frame clones alone and lacks a portion of them. This table has under 2,000,000 clones, less than 95% appearing once. Sequencing was performed on naive CD8+ T cells sorted from blood. These receptors were collected from a man aged 18 to 30 in good health. The CDR3 runs from the conserved cysteine through the conserved F or W. The D gene is left open where the match is weak. Size is stated for part of the rows, as once, few or many counts, or as a class when the clone is expanded.

J: TRBJ2-7; D: TRBD2; V: TRBV19; size: -; CDR3: CASSLWGGLGNEQYF; DNA: TGTGCCAGTAGTCTATGGGGAGGGCTAGGAAACGAGCAGTACTTC
J: TRBJ1-4; D: -; V: TRBV13; size: -; CDR3: CASTVGSEKLFF; DNA: TGTGCCAGTACAGTGGGCAGTGAAAAACTGTTTTTT
J: TRBJ1-1; D: -; V: TRBV13; size: -; CDR3: CASSPRMNTEAFF; DNA: TGTGCCAGCAGCCCCCGGATGAACACTGAAGCTTTCTTT
J: TRBJ1-1; D: -; V: TRBV7-9; size: -; CDR3: CASRTGNTEAFF; DNA: TGTGCCAGCAGAACAGGGAACACTGAAGCTTTCTTT
J: TRBJ2-7; D: TRBD2; V: TRBV4-3; size: -; CDR3: CASSPWTSGNGEQYF; DNA: TGCGCCAGCAGCCCTTGGACTAGCGGGAACGGGGAGCAGTACTTC
J: TRBJ2-7; D: -; V: TRBV29-1; size: once; CDR3: CSCRTEAYEQYF; DNA: TGCAGCTGCCGGACCGAAGCCTACGAGCAGTACTTC
J: TRBJ2-1; D: TRBD1; V: TRBV19; size: -; CDR3: CASRQGGSYNEQFF; DNA: TGTGCCAGTAGACAGGGGGGCTCCTACAATGAGCAGTTCTTC
J: TRBJ1-2; D: TRBD1; V: TRBV6-5; size: -; CDR3: CAGCAGGGYGYTF; DNA: TGTGCCGGATGCGCAGGGGGCGGCTATGGCTACACCTTC
J: TRBJ1-2; D: -; V: TRBV4-2; size: -; CDR3: CASSPLEGGDGYTF; DNA: TGTGCCAGCAGCCCCCTAGAGGGCGGAGATGGCTACACCTTC
J: TRBJ1-5; D: TRBD1; V: TRBV10-3; size: -; CDR3: CAISETGAEPNQPQHF; DNA: TGTGCCATCAGTGAAACAGGGGCCGAACCCAATCAGCCCCAGCATTTT
J: TRBJ2-2; D: TRBD2; V: TRBV13; size: -; CDR3: CASSFGVAGIYTGELFF; DNA: TGTGCCAGCAGCTTTGGTGTAGCGGGGATATACACCGGGGAGCTGTTTTTT
J: TRBJ1-1; D: -; V: TRBV19; size: -; CDR3: CASSTWLAPNTEAFF; DNA: TGTGCCAGTAGTACCTGGTTGGCACCGAACACTGAAGCTTTCTTT
J: TRBJ2-3; D: TRBD2; V: TRBV9; size: -; CDR3: CASSNPGGSSTDTQYF; DNA: TGTGCCAGCAGCAACCCCGGGGGGTCTAGCACAGATACGCAGTATTTT
J: TRBJ1-4; D: TRBD1; V: TRBV27; size: -; CDR3: CASSTTNRQGPNEKLFF; DNA: TGTGCCAGCAGTACAACTAACCGACAGGGTCCTAATGAAAAACTGTTTTTT
J: TRBJ1-6; D: -; V: TRBV6-1; size: -; CDR3: CASSEVRSSYNSPLHF; DNA: TGTGCCAGCAGTGAAGTTAGGAGCTCCTATAATTCACCCCTCCACTTT
J: TRBJ2-7; D: TRBD1; V: TRBV7-9; size: -; CDR3: CASSPRQGYEQYF; DNA: TGTGCCAGCAGCCCTCGACAGGGCTACGAGCAGTACTTC
J: TRBJ2-7; D: -; V: TRBV11-2; size: -; CDR3: CASTEILDSSYEQYF; DNA: TGTGCCAGCACCGAGATTTTGGACAGTTCCTACGAGCAGTACTTC
J: TRBJ2-7; D: -; V: TRBV4-3; size: -; CDR3: CASSQDIGAVSYEQYF; DNA: TGCGCCAGCAGCCAAGATATAGGGGCCGTCTCCTACGAGCAGTACTTC
J: TRBJ1-6; D: -; V: TRBV28; size: -; CDR3: CASSPADSSYNSPLHF; DNA: TGTGCCAGCAGTCCCGCGGACAGCTCCTATAATTCACCCCTCCACTTT
J: TRBJ2-2; D: -; V: TRBV6-6; size: -; CDR3: CASLGNTGELFF; DNA: TGTGCCAGCTTGGGGAACACCGGGGAGCTGTTTTTT
J: TRBJ1-2; D: -; V: TRBV21-1; size: -; CDR3: CASSPDRDYGYTF; DNA: TGTGCCAGCAGCCCCGACAGGGACTATGGCTACACCTTC
J: TRBJ2-5; D: -; V: TRBV7-9; size: -; CDR3: CASSLWQGEETQYF; DNA: TGTGCCAGCAGCTTATGGCAGGGAGAGGAGACCCAGTACTTC
J: TRBJ1-2; D: TRBD1; V: TRBV19; size: -; CDR3: CASSTTGTGRYGYTF; DNA: TGTGCCAGTAGTACTACCGGGACAGGGAGGTATGGCTACACCTTC
J: TRBJ2-7; D: -; V: TRBV28; size: -; CDR3: CASSLRDTAYEQYF; DNA: TGTGCCAGCAGCCTCCGGGACACAGCCTACGAGCAGTACTTC
J: TRBJ2-5; D: TRBD2; V: TRBV15; size: -; CDR3: CATSRRLAGQETQYF; DNA: TGTGCCACCAGCAGAAGACTAGCGGGGCAAGAGACCCAGTACTTC
J: TRBJ2-7; D: TRBD1; V: TRBV27; size: -; CDR3: CASSSRTGGYEQYF; DNA: TGTGCCAGCAGTTCGAGGACAGGGGGTTACGAGCAGTACTTC
J: TRBJ2-7; D: -; V: TRBV9; size: -; CDR3: CASSPTGFSSYEQYF; DNA: TGTGCCAGCAGCCCTACAGGGTTTAGCTCCTACGAGCAGTACTTC
J: TRBJ1-2; D: -; V: TRBV28; size: -; CDR3: CASRPTGSLYGYTF; DNA: TGTGCCAGTCGTCCTACAGGGTCCCTCTATGGCTACACCTTC
J: TRBJ2-7; D: -; V: TRBV5-5; size: -; CDR3: CASSLDGPGDEQYF; DNA: TGTGCCAGCAGCTTGGATGGACCCGGGGATGAGCAGTACTTC
J: TRBJ2-2; D: -; V: TRBV7-6; size: -; CDR3: CASSLIDGAGELFF; DNA: TGTGCCAGCAGCTTAATAGATGGGGCCGGGGAGCTGTTTTTT
J: TRBJ2-7; D: -; V: TRBV27; size: few; CDR3: CASSLGTSITYEQYF; DNA: TGTGCCAGCAGTTTGGGGACTTCGATTACCTACGAGCAGTACTTC
J: TRBJ1-1; D: -; V: TRBV27; size: -; CDR3: CASSLGYVPNTEAFF; DNA: TGTGCCAGCAGTTTGGGGTACGTCCCAAACACTGAAGCTTTCTTT
J: TRBJ2-2; D: -; V: TRBV7-9; size: few; CDR3: CASSPDRNTGELFF; DNA: TGTGCCAGCAGCCCGGACAGGAACACCGGGGAGCTGTTTTTT
J: TRBJ2-2; D: TRBD2; V: TRBV27; size: -; CDR3: CASSGSGGSNTGELFF; DNA: TGTGCCAGCAGTGGTAGCGGGGGGTCGAACACCGGGGAGCTGTTTTTT
J: TRBJ1-3; D: -; V: TRBV28; size: -; CDR3: CASRGGPGDTIYF; DNA: TGTGCCAGCAGGGGGGGTCCAGGGGACACCATATATTTT
J: TRBJ2-7; D: TRBD2; V: TRBV2; size: -; CDR3: CASSPSGESYEQYF; DNA: TGTGCCAGCTCCCCTAGCGGGGAATCCTACGAGCAGTACTTC
J: TRBJ2-7; D: TRBD1; V: TRBV28; size: -; CDR3: CASSLWGQTYEQYF; DNA: TGTGCCAGCAGTTTATGGGGACAGACCTACGAGCAGTACTTC
J: TRBJ2-7; D: -; V: TRBV28; size: -; CDR3: CASSLWAGRTYEQYF; DNA: TGTGCCAGCAGTTTATGGGCAGGGCGAACCTACGAGCAGTACTTC
J: TRBJ2-5; D: TRBD2; V: TRBV2; size: -; CDR3: CASSSSGDQETQYF; DNA: TGTGCCAGCAGTTCTAGCGGGGACCAAGAGACCCAGTACTTC
J: TRBJ2-7; D: -; V: TRBV7-2; size: -; CDR3: CASSLEGLPYEQYF; DNA: TGTGCCAGCAGCTTAGAAGGACTACCGTACGAGCAGTACTTC
J: TRBJ2-7; D: TRBD2; V: TRBV4-1; size: once; CDR3: CASSQARGDSWEQYF; DNA: TGCGCCAGCAGCCAAGCACGGGGGGACTCGTGGGAGCAGTACTTC
J: TRBJ2-7; D: -; V: TRBV19; size: -; CDR3: CASSMELLYEQYF; DNA: TGTGCCAGTAGTATGGAACTTCTCTACGAGCAGTACTTC
J: TRBJ2-7; D: -; V: TRBV9; size: -; CDR3: CASSVSPGLTYEQYF; DNA: TGTGCCAGCAGCGTATCACCGGGGCTTACCTACGAGCAGTACTTC
J: TRBJ1-6; D: -; V: TRBV5-8; size: -; CDR3: CASSSSDRYDYNSPLHF; DNA: TGTGCCAGCAGCTCTAGTGATCGGTACGACTATAATTCACCCCTCCACTTT
J: TRBJ1-2; D: -; V: TRBV6-5; size: -; CDR3: CASSYRETGYGYTF; DNA: TGTGCCAGCAGTTACAGGGAGACGGGCTATGGCTACACCTTC
J: TRBJ2-7; D: -; V: TRBV27; size: once; CDR3: CASSPRVGGESYEQYF; DNA: TGTGCCAGCAGTCCCCGTGTGGGCGGGGAATCCTACGAGCAGTACTTC
J: TRBJ2-7; D: TRBD1; V: TRBV5-6; size: -; CDR3: CASSPSGQGSYEQYF; DNA: TGTGCCAGCAGCCCCTCCGGACAGGGATCCTACGAGCAGTACTTC
J: TRBJ2-1; D: TRBD2; V: TRBV7-9; size: -; CDR3: CASSSPGLAGNEQFF; DNA: TGTGCCAGCAGCTCGCCGGGACTAGCGGGGAATGAGCAGTTCTTC
J: TRBJ2-2; D: -; V: TRBV7-8; size: -; CDR3: CASSSGQTGELFF; DNA: TGTGCCAGCAGCTCTGGACAGACCGGGGAGCTGTTTTTT
J: TRBJ2-1; D: TRBD2; V: TRBV7-6; size: once; CDR3: CASSLLSGRALNEQFF; DNA: TGTGCCAGCAGCCTCCTTAGCGGGAGGGCCCTGAATGAGCAGTTCTTC
J: TRBJ2-7; D: -; V: TRBV6-5; size: -; CDR3: CASSYSQGRVFYEQYF; DNA: TGTGCCAGCAGTTACTCCCAGGGGCGGGTTTTCTACGAGCAGTACTTC
J: TRBJ2-5; D: TRBD2; V: TRBV28; size: -; CDR3: CASSFGLAGGGETQYF; DNA: TGTGCCAGCAGTTTCGGACTAGCGGGGGGTGGGGAGACCCAGTACTTC
J: TRBJ2-3; D: TRBD2; V: TRBV6-5; size: -; CDR3: CASSPLSGSQDTQYF; DNA: TGTGCCAGCAGCCCACTGAGCGGGAGTCAAGATACGCAGTATTTT
J: TRBJ2-5; D: TRBD1; V: TRBV7-9; size: -; CDR3: CASSWDRAGQETQYF; DNA: TGTGCCAGCAGCTGGGACAGGGCGGGCCAAGAGACCCAGTACTTC
J: TRBJ2-7; D: -; V: TRBV27; size: -; CDR3: CASSLIGQSYEQYF; DNA: TGTGCCAGCAGTTTAATTGGGCAATCCTACGAGCAGTACTTC
J: TRBJ2-1; D: TRBD2; V: TRBV4-1; size: -; CDR3: CASSHERSGGRNEQFF; DNA: TGCGCCAGCAGCCACGAGCGCAGCGGGGGGAGGAATGAGCAGTTCTTC
J: TRBJ2-7; D: TRBD1; V: TRBV6-5; size: -; CDR3: CASSYSVGGVSYEQYF; DNA: TGTGCCAGCAGTTACTCGGTAGGGGGCGTCTCCTACGAGCAGTACTTC
J: TRBJ1-1; D: -; V: TRBV6-6; size: once; CDR3: CASSYGRVGANTEAFF; DNA: TGTGCCAGCAGTTACGGAAGGGTAGGGGCGAACACTGAAGCTTTCTTT